A selection of T cell receptor beta chains follows, all from one sample in a study of T cell changes during pregnancy in multiple sclerosis. Clones were sequenced by immunoSEQ multiplex PCR, and TCRdb holds only the in-frame ones, with some missing. The sample holds approximately 74,000 clones, less than 90% seen once. The sample here was peripheral blood, taken before pregnancy. All receptors come from a female donor with multiple sclerosis, enrolled in a pregnancy study. CDR3s include the opening cysteine and the closing phenylalanine or tryptophan. The order of the fields is V gene, CDR3 length, CDR3 protein.

V gene: TRBV27; CDR3 length: 15; CDR3 protein: CASSLSRTAYNEQFF
V gene: TRBV2; CDR3 length: 16; CDR3 protein: CASSGTGGAYNSPLHF
V gene: TRBV18; CDR3 length: 15; CDR3 protein: CASSQTSGRDGEQFF
V gene: TRBV7-2; CDR3 length: 14; CDR3 protein: CASTLMGGDYGYTF
V gene: TRBV30; CDR3 length: 12; CDR3 protein: CAWSEGPLGYTF
V gene: TRBV2; CDR3 length: 15; CDR3 protein: CASRVQGGWDEKLFF
V gene: TRBV9; CDR3 length: 12; CDR3 protein: CASSTPLYGYTF
V gene: TRBV5-8; CDR3 length: 14; CDR3 protein: CASSFRQGGMPQHF
V gene: TRBV5-1; CDR3 length: 13; CDR3 protein: CASSADRGETQYF
V gene: TRBV5-6; CDR3 length: 12; CDR3 protein: CASWVFGETQYF
V gene: TRBV6-1; CDR3 length: 14; CDR3 protein: CASSEGRPNYGYTF
V gene: TRBV6-1; CDR3 length: 15; CDR3 protein: CASSLTGLGNEKLFF
V gene: TRBV10-3; CDR3 length: 17; CDR3 protein: CAISTRTGLRSSYEQYF
V gene: TRBV11-2; CDR3 length: 14; CDR3 protein: CASRPAGINSPLHF
V gene: TRBV2; CDR3 length: 15; CDR3 protein: CASSEVRGPREKLFF
V gene: TRBV11-2; CDR3 length: 15; CDR3 protein: CASSSRRTGNNEQFF
V gene: TRBV29-1; CDR3 length: 14; CDR3 protein: CSVDPTGGIHEQYF
V gene: TRBV5-4; CDR3 length: 13; CDR3 protein: CASTYTGGYGYTF
V gene: TRBV27; CDR3 length: 13; CDR3 protein: CASSSGSSYEQYF
V gene: TRBV30; CDR3 length: 13; CDR3 protein: CAWAGQGFHGYTF
V gene: TRBV5-1; CDR3 length: 15; CDR3 protein: CASRSSGNKYNEQFF
V gene: TRBV5-5; CDR3 length: 13; CDR3 protein: CASSRGGSNEQFF
V gene: TRBV25-1; CDR3 length: 13; CDR3 protein: CASGSNIGTEAFF
V gene: TRBV29-1; CDR3 length: 13; CDR3 protein: CSVQGAVDYGYTF
V gene: TRBV6-1; CDR3 length: 16; CDR3 protein: CASSEGSGKASYEQYF
V gene: TRBV7-2; CDR3 length: 14; CDR3 protein: CASSLGTGGEKLFF
V gene: TRBV7-8; CDR3 length: 14; CDR3 protein: CASQSGGAADTQYF
V gene: TRBV6-5; CDR3 length: 16; CDR3 protein: CASSSRLAGGNNEQFF
V gene: TRBV5-1; CDR3 length: 16; CDR3 protein: CASSLAGTSGYNEQFF
V gene: TRBV6-5; CDR3 length: 15; CDR3 protein: CASSYSTGGDQPQHF
V gene: TRBV29-1; CDR3 length: 12; CDR3 protein: CSVEADPYEQYF
V gene: TRBV19; CDR3 length: 15; CDR3 protein: CASTSAGAGNDGYTF
V gene: TRBV2; CDR3 length: 15; CDR3 protein: CASSEPPQGSETQYF
V gene: TRBV6-4; CDR3 length: 13; CDR3 protein: CASSVQGAGELFF
V gene: TRBV9; CDR3 length: 14; CDR3 protein: CASSGTGVNTEAFF
V gene: TRBV4-3; CDR3 length: 14; CDR3 protein: CASSPGTSDYEQYF
V gene: TRBV11-2; CDR3 length: 16; CDR3 protein: CASSLGLAGALETQYF
V gene: TRBV7-2; CDR3 length: 13; CDR3 protein: CASSWGQTYEQYF
V gene: TRBV11-2; CDR3 length: 13; CDR3 protein: CASSLGWNTEAFF
V gene: TRBV7-9; CDR3 length: 14; CDR3 protein: CASRSGTSGNTIYF
V gene: TRBV27; CDR3 length: 13; CDR3 protein: CASSPGQNQPQHF
V gene: TRBV5-8; CDR3 length: 15; CDR3 protein: CASSFGPSGSYEQYF
V gene: TRBV5-1; CDR3 length: 12; CDR3 protein: CASSSSTETQYF
V gene: TRBV6-1; CDR3 length: 13; CDR3 protein: CASSEHRTSEAFF
V gene: TRBV19; CDR3 length: 14; CDR3 protein: CASNLAGGPHEQYF
V gene: TRBV9; CDR3 length: 14; CDR3 protein: CASSVTDRVHEQFF
V gene: TRBV30; CDR3 length: 10; CDR3 protein: CAWKKEGYTF
V gene: TRBV4-2; CDR3 length: 18; CDR3 protein: CASSQEPGLAGGGETQYF
V gene: TRBV18; CDR3 length: 12; CDR3 protein: CASSPQANVLTF
V gene: TRBV25-1; CDR3 length: 15; CDR3 protein: CASSEYYQSTDTQYF
V gene: TRBV5-4; CDR3 length: 16; CDR3 protein: CASSPSSRWREETQYF
V gene: TRBV19; CDR3 length: 12; CDR3 protein: CASGSSVYEQYF
V gene: TRBV5-1; CDR3 length: 16; CDR3 protein: CASSLGGVLAKNIQYF
V gene: TRBV7-2; CDR3 length: 13; CDR3 protein: CASSFEQIYGYTF
V gene: TRBV18; CDR3 length: 15; CDR3 protein: CASSSHSGSGNEQFF
V gene: TRBV19; CDR3 length: 14; CDR3 protein: CASSIGTGVEKLFF
V gene: TRBV5-5; CDR3 length: 15; CDR3 protein: CASSPGTGGGQPQHF
V gene: TRBV6-1; CDR3 length: 15; CDR3 protein: CASSVVTSGGYEQYF
V gene: TRBV5-1; CDR3 length: 15; CDR3 protein: CASNLKQGTISEAFF
V gene: TRBV10-1; CDR3 length: 12; CDR3 protein: CASAPTSGELFF